These 27 T cell receptor beta chains were sequenced from one sample in a study of Graves' ophthalmopathy and Graves' hyperthyroidism. The authors amplified TCR beta CDR3 regions, and they did so from RNA transcripts for repertoire sequencing. An opening RT-PCR round employed HTBI primers and preceded a second-round multiplex PCR. TCRdb re-derived calls from the multiplex PCR reads in MiXCR, one entry per CDR3 protein. The sample carries about 370,000 distinct CDR3 sequences, 17% recorded once. Source material: peripheral blood. These receptors all stem from an adult woman with stable Graves' hyperthyroidism.

This clonotype has only one observation. Mismatch with germline at one junction end may stem from a read error. The V and J genes are TRBV6-1 and TRBJ2-5; perhaps TRBD2 as D (7 bases). In germline, CDR1 is MNHNS, CDR2 SASEGT. The CDR3 runs 15 residues. The CDR3 DNA is TGCGCCAGCAGTGTCGAGAGGGGGGGTCAAGAGACCCGGTACTTC. Its translation is CASSVERGGQETRYF.

This clonotype was found a few times. This chain connects TRBV11-2 to TRBJ2-7; 12 nucleotides align to TRBD1. Per germline, CDR1 SGHAT and CDR2 FQNNGV. The length of the CDR3 is 15 residues. With 5 bases clipped from V and 6 bases from J, the junction kept 8 bases outside the gene matches. CDR3 DNA: TGTGCCAGCAGCCTCCCCGGGACAGGGGGCTTCGAGCAGTACTTC. It is translated as CASSLPGTGGFEQYF.

This clonotype was seen at least ten times. V usage is TRBV7-8 and J usage is TRBJ2-2, with TRBD2 as a possible D gene (6 bases). The CDR3 covers 12 residues. Looked up from germline, CDR1 is SGHVS and CDR2 is FQNEAQ. Here the CDR3 reads CGLGTNTGELFF. DNA of the CDR3: TGTGGGCTCGGGACTAACACCGGGGAGCTGTTTTTT.

In its sample, this clonotype was seen many times. V usage is TRBV12-5 and J usage is TRBJ2-5; 9 bases match TRBD1. Looked up from germline, CDR1 is LGHNT and CDR2 is FRNRAP. CDR3 length: 14 amino acids. Trimming cost V 6 bases and J 5 bases; bases outside gene matches: 7. CDR3 amino acids: CASGSQGAMETQYF. The CDR3, as DNA: TGTGCTAGTGGGTCACAGGGGGCGATGGAGACCCAGTACTTC.

The table lists this clonotype with many counts. The chain links TRBV28 to TRBJ2-4; no clear D. Germline V gene sequence: CDR1 MDHEN, CDR2 SYDVKM. The V end lost 2 bases, the J end lost 0 bases, and 8 bases lay between the germline ends. The CDR3 is 15 residues long. Here the CDR3 DNA reads TGTGCCAGCAGTTTAATCAGTGAAGCCAAAAACATTCAGTACTTC. It codes for CASSLISEAKNIQYF.

This clonotype was found a few times. V is TRBV12-5 and J is TRBJ1-5; 10 bases agree with TRBD1. The germline CDR1 and CDR2 sequences are LGHNT and FRNRAP. Losses at the gene ends were 3 bases for V and 0 bases for J; bases not matched to a gene: 5. The CDR3 has 17 amino acids. The CDR3 reads CASGFGTGVTSNQPQHF. CDR3 DNA: TGTGCTAGTGGTTTCGGGACAGGGGTTACTAGCAATCAGCCCCAGCATTTT.

In this sample, this clonotype turned up a few times. DNA for the CDR3: TGCGCCAGCAGCGGCACACAGGTTCCGGGGGCTGGCGAGCAGTACTTC. Amino acid sequence: CASSGTQVPGAGEQYF. The chain carries TRBV5-1 and TRBJ2-7, with D perhaps TRBD1 or TRBD2 (6 bases each). The V gene's germline CDR1 is SGHRS and CDR2 YFSETQ. This CDR3 is 16 amino acids long. V gave up 4 bases and J gave up 6 bases, with 23 bases separating them.

This clonotype was counted at least ten times. The V and J genes are TRBV20-1 and TRBJ2-7; D unclear. This CDR3 region has 15 residues. The V gene lost 0 bases and the J gene lost 5 bases, with 17 bases spanning the gap. The V gene's germline CDR1 is DFQATT and CDR2 SNEGSKA (reference sequence). CDR3 loop: CSARDGGAASHEQYF. The CDR3, as DNA: TGCAGTGCTAGAGATGGTGGAGCTGCGTCACACGAGCAGTACTTC.

This clonotype was counted ten times or more. J is TRBJ1-2 and V is TRBV24-1; no definite D call. Between the trimmed V and J ends, which lost 6 bases and 2 bases, there was a span of 12 bases. Germline-derived CDR1 and CDR2 are KGHDR and SFDVKD. The CDR3 is 14 residues long. This CDR3 reads CATSRGQQNYGYTF. As DNA, the CDR3 is TGTGCCACCAGTCGAGGGCAACAAAACTATGGCTACACCTTC.

This chain uses TRBV19 with TRBJ1-5, with a weak D call TRBD1 (6 bases). V gave up 5 bases and J gave up 5 bases, with 13 bases separating them. The CDR3 runs 14 residues. CDR1 and CDR2 (germline): LNHDA, SQIVND (reference sequence). The CDR3 bases are TGTGCCAGTAGTCTTAGGGGGATTGATCAGCCCCAGCATTTT. It specifies CASSLRGIDQPQHF.

This clonotype has only a few counts. This sequence joins TRBV7-9 and TRBJ2-7; D could derive from TRBD1 or TRBD2 (5 bases each). Germline V gene lookup returns CDR1 SEHNR and CDR2 FQNEAQ (reference sequence). The length of the CDR3 is 15 residues. Trimming removed 2 bases from V and 5 bases from J, with 16 bases in between. The CDR3 bases are TGTGCCAGCAGCTTATCTGGGGGTTCTCTGGACGAGCAGTACTTC. This encodes CASSLSGGSLDEQYF.

Ten or more counts support this clonotype. The CDR3 DNA reads TGTGCCAGCAGTGAAGCATGGCGGGAAACCGGGGAGCTGTTTTTT. This encodes CASSEAWRETGELFF. The V call is TRBV6-1, the J call TRBJ2-2; D perhaps matches TRBD2 (6 bases). CDR3 length: 15 amino acids. Per the germline V gene, CDR1 is MNHNS and CDR2 is SASEGT. Between the trimmed V and J ends, which lost 0 bases and 5 bases, there was a span of 10 bases.

This clonotype was seen repeatedly, ten times or more. The V gene is TRBV29-1, the J gene TRBJ1-1; D uncertain. The CDR3 sequence is 13 residues long. The V gene's germline CDR1 is SQVTM and CDR2 ANQGSEA. With 4 bases removed from V and 0 bases from J, the gap between germline ends came to 9 bases. CDR3 sequence: CSVGSHMNTEAFF. CDR3 DNA: TGCAGCGTTGGGAGCCACATGAACACTGAAGCTTTCTTT.

This clonotype was observed many times. The rearrangement uses TRBV28 and TRBJ1-5; a possible D gene is TRBD1 (5 bases). CDR1 and CDR2 (germline): MDHEN, SYDVKM. V was cut by 6 bases and J by 2 bases, with 11 bases left in between. This CDR3 region has 14 residues. The CDR3 is CASSPWDGNQPQHF. Here the CDR3 DNA reads TGTGCCAGCAGCCCTTGGGACGGCAATCAGCCCCAGCATTTT.

This clonotype was seen many times. The chain joins TRBV28 to TRBJ2-7; 16 bases map to TRBD2. The CDR3 sequence is 16 residues long. The ends lost 3 bases at V and 7 bases at J; junction bases unmatched: 6. CDR1 MDHEN and CDR2 SYDVKM come from the germline V gene. CDR3 loop: CASSLGLAGGPVEQYF. CDR3 in DNA: TGTGCCAGCAGTTTGGGACTAGCGGGAGGGCCGGTAGAGCAGTACTTC.

This clonotype was observed many times. The chain is built from TRBV7-8 and TRBJ2-5; no firm D call. Looked up from germline, CDR1 is SGHVS and CDR2 is FQNEAQ. This CDR3 has 14 residues. Trimming removed 1 base from V and 2 bases from J, with 8 bases in between. Here the CDR3 reads CASSLGRFQETQYF. The CDR3 region has the DNA TGTGCCAGCAGCTTAGGTCGGTTTCAAGAGACCCAGTACTTC.

This clonotype was seen at least ten times. The rearrangement joins TRBV28 to TRBJ1-1; 9 bases map to TRBD1. This CDR3 comprises 12 residues. The V gene end was trimmed by 5 bases and the J gene end by 10 bases; junction bases not matched to a gene: 5. Germline V CDR1 and CDR2: MDHEN, SYDVKM. CDR3 nucleotide sequence: TGTGCCAGCAGTCTGGGACAGGGAGCAGCTTTCTTT. This codes for CASSLGQGAAFF.

A word on this clonotype: This may arise from a read error, as a much more abundant clone is one base away. This chain joins TRBV16 and TRBJ1-2, with a possible D match to TRBD1 (6 bases). Germline V gene sequence: CDR1 KGHSY, CDR2 FQNENV. CDR3 length: 14 residues. Trimming took off 0 bases at V and 4 bases at J, with 9 bases between the two ends. The CDR3 DNA follows: TGTGCCAGCAGCCAATCCGCGACAGGCTATGGCTACACCTTC. As protein: CASSQSATGYGYTF.

Comment on this clonotype: It may be a read error: a sequence one base away is much more abundant. The J gene is TRBJ1-3, the V gene TRBV12-3 or TRBV12-4; 7 nucleotides line up with TRBD1. The CDR3 runs to 14 residues. The CDR3 DNA reads TGTGCCGGCAGTGCTAGGGACAGTCGGAACACCATATATTTT. Amino acids: CAGSARDSRNTIYF.

This clonotype was seen only a few times. J is TRBJ1-5 and V is TRBV10-2, with D possibly being TRBD1 (5 bases). The V and J ends lost 8 bases and 0 bases respectively, with 14 bases between them. CDR1 WSHSY and CDR2 SAAADI come from the germline V gene. The CDR3 runs 15 residues. CDR3 protein: CASGRDPHSNQPQHF. The CDR3, as DNA: TGCGCCAGCGGCCGGGACCCTCATAGCAATCAGCCCCAGCATTTT.

On this clonotype itself: A junction boundary mismatches the germline segment, possibly from a read error. V is TRBV7-2 and J is TRBJ2-7, with a weak D call TRBD1 (6 bases). CDR1 is SGHTA, CDR2 FQGNSA, per germline. CDR3 length: 13 residues. CDR3 sequence (DNA): TGTGCCAGCAGATTAGCACAGGGCGGCGAGCAGTACTTC. It is translated as CASRLAQGGEQYF.

This clonotype was counted at least ten times. This chain uses TRBV6-2 or TRBV6-3 with TRBJ2-5, with 11 bases that match TRBD2. V shed 5 bases and J 5 bases; nucleotides not matched to a gene: 4. CDR1 is MNHEY, CDR2 SVGEGT, per germline. The CDR3 is 14 residues long. The CDR3 DNA follows: TGTGCCAGCAGTAAACTAGCGGGAGTTGAGACCCAGTACTTC. As protein: CASSKLAGVETQYF.

This clonotype was observed many times. This chain uses TRBV20-1 with TRBJ2-5; the D gene is possibly TRBD1 (6 bases). The germline V gene has CDR1 DFQATT and CDR2 SNEGSKA (reference sequence). The CDR3 covers 15 residues. V gave up 0 bases and J gave up 1 base, with 12 bases separating them. CDR3 amino acids: CSAREGRGGQETQYF. CDR3 bases: TGCAGTGCTAGAGAGGGTCGAGGGGGCCAAGAGACCCAGTACTTC.

This clonotype was recorded at least ten times. The chain employs TRBV30 and TRBJ2-5; D perhaps matches TRBD2 (5 bases). V was cut by 5 bases and J by 4 bases, with 14 bases left in between. The V gene's germline CDR1 is GTSNPN and CDR2 SVGIG (reference sequence). This CDR3 contains 13 residues. DNA of the CDR3: TGTGCCTGGGGACTCGACTCGGTAGAGACCCAGTACTTC. It codes for CAWGLDSVETQYF.

This clonotype was counted at least ten times. This sequence joins TRBV28 and TRBJ1-2, with D tentatively TRBD1 (5 bases). Trimming stripped 3 bases from V and 0 bases from J, with 8 bases between. Germline lookup yields CDR1 MDHEN and CDR2 SYDVKM. The CDR3 is 14 residues long. CDR3 residues: CASSLGPSNYGYTF. CDR3 sequence (DNA): TGTGCCAGCAGTTTGGGGCCTTCTAACTATGGCTACACCTTC.

In its sample, this clonotype was seen many times. The V call is TRBV7-2, the J call TRBJ1-6; D is undetermined. Germline CDR1 is SGHTA and CDR2 is FQGNSA. The length of the CDR3 is 18 residues. V dropped 4 bases and J dropped 0 bases, with 16 bases sitting between them. The CDR3 region has the DNA TGTGCCAGCAGCTCTCCGGCCGGATTCTTCTCCTATAATTCACCCCTCCACTTT. Its translation: CASSSPAGFFSYNSPLHF.

This clonotype was picked up a small number of times. The chain carries TRBV20-1 and TRBJ1-3; D is unresolved. The V and J ends lost 0 bases and 15 bases respectively, with 12 bases between them. The CDR3 consists of 11 residues. Germline V gene data show CDR1 as DFQATT and CDR2 as SNEGSKA (reference sequence). CDR3 in amino acids: CSARDRGLAYF. For the CDR3, the DNA is TGCAGTGCTAGAGATCGCGGACTGGCATATTTT.